This is a list of T cell receptor beta chains from one sample in a study of T cell responses to AZD1222 COVID-19 vaccine. The protocol was immunoSEQ multiplex PCR, while the TCRdb copy is restricted to in-frame clones and leaves out a portion. Of roughly 99,000 clones in the sample, 80% to 90% were seen once. The material sequenced was peripheral blood, taken on day 0 of AZD1222 vaccination. The receptors were gathered from an adult in good health. The CDR3 runs from the conserved cysteine through the conserved F or W. Each record gives: J gene, clone size, D gene, V gene, CDR3 DNA, CDR3 protein. A D gene is named only where the DNA matches it firmly. Some rows have no size entry. The others give once, few or many, or a class for an expanded clone.

TRBJ1-5,few,.,TRBV2,TGTGCCAGCACGGGTTGGGACCAGCCCCAGCATTTT,CASTGWDQPQHF
TRBJ2-7,.,TRBD2,TRBV27,TGTGCCAGCATCACTCTAGCGGGAGAAAACGGCTACGAGCAGTACTTC,CASITLAGENGYEQYF
TRBJ1-2,.,.,TRBV27,TGTGCCAGCAGTTTAAAGGGGGTGCTTAACTATGGCTACACCTTC,CASSLKGVLNYGYTF
TRBJ1-4,few,.,TRBV27,TGTGCCAGCGGGCGGTTGTTTGAAAAACTGTTTTTT,CASGRLFEKLFF
TRBJ1-5,.,.,TRBV6-5,TGTGCCAGCAGTTACAGACTTAATCAGCCCCAGCATTTT,CASSYRLNQPQHF
TRBJ2-2,.,.,TRBV5-1,TGCGCCAGCAGCACCCAACAGGGATCCGGGGAGCTGTTTTTT,CASSTQQGSGELFF
TRBJ2-7,.,TRBD1,TRBV6-5,TGTGCCAGCAGTTACTTACGACAGGGAAACTCCTACGAGCAGTACTTC,CASSYLRQGNSYEQYF
TRBJ2-1,.,.,TRBV27,TGTGCCAGCAGTTTATCAGGCCTAGGTCGGGATGAGCAGTTCTTC,CASSLSGLGRDEQFF
TRBJ2-1,once,.,TRBV7-3,TGTGCCAGCAGCTTATATAAAGCTAGCTACAATGAGCAGTTCTTC,CASSLYKASYNEQFF
TRBJ2-5,.,.,TRBV5-4,TGTGCCAGCACTTCGTGGGGGCCGTACCAAGAGACCCAGTACTTC,CASTSWGPYQETQYF
TRBJ1-1,.,TRBD1,TRBV7-7,TGTGCTAGCAGCGCATTACAGGGGGCGAGTACTGAAGCTTTCTTT,CASSALQGASTEAFF